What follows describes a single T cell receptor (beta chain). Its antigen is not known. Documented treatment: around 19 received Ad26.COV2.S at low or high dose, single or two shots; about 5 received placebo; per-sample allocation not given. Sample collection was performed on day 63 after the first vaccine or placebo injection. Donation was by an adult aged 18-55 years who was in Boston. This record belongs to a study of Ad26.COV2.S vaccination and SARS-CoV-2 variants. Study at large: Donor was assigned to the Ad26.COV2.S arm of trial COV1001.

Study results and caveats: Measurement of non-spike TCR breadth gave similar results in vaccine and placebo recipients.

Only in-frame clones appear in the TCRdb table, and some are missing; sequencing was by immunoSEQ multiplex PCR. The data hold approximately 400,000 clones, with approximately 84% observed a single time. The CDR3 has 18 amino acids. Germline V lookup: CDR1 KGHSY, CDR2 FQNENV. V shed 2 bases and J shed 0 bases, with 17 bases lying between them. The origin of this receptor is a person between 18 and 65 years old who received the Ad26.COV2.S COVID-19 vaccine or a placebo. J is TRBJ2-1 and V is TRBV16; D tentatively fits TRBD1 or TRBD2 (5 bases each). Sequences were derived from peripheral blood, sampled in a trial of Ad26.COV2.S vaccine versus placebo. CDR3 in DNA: TGTGCCAGCAGCCAACGGGGCGCAGGCTCCGTCTCCTACAATGAGCAGTTCTTC. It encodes CASSQRGAGSVSYNEQFF.